The next 30 T cell receptor beta chains were all read from a single sample in a study of regulatory T cells in long-lasting Graves disease. According to the study, TCR beta libraries were built with iRepertoire HTBI primers and CDR3-region Arm-PCR. TCRdb fed the multiplex PCR reads into MiXCR, producing one record per CDR3 protein. There are 400,000 to 500,000 distinct CDR3 sequences in the sample; around 13% occur only once, and 17% lies in the top ten. Time point indicated: newly diagnosed GD, antithyroid drugs for less than 3 months. Extracted RNA from PBMCs served as the source of the TCR library. These data are also associated with another study on T cells in Graves' hyperthyroidism and ophthalmopathy.

The material was peripheral blood mononuclear cells (PBMCs), obtained at new diagnosis, from a patient treated with antithyroid drugs. These receptors were collected from a woman aged 45 to 65 with Graves disease.

This clonotype was counted at least ten times. The V call is TRBV6-1, the J call TRBJ2-7, with D uncertain. Germline CDR1 MNHNS, CDR2 SASEGT. Trimming cost V 7 bases and J 7 bases, with 20 bases left between them. There are 14 residues in the CDR3. Here the CDR3 DNA reads TGTGCCAGCAACCCCGGGCAGGCGTTCGGTGAGCAGTACTTC. Translated: CASNPGQAFGEQYF.

The chain carries TRBV7-7 and TRBJ2-5; 7 bases map to TRBD1. Germline-derived CDR1 and CDR2 are SSHAT and FNYEAQ (reference sequence). Trimming cost V 4 bases and J 0 bases; bases outside gene matches: 8. There are 16 residues in the CDR3. Here the CDR3 DNA reads TGTGCCAGCAGCTACGGACAGGCCGACGACCAAGAGACCCAGTACTTC. This sequence encodes CASSYGQADDQETQYF.

This clonotype was seen ten or more times. The chain recombines TRBV27 with TRBJ2-7, with D uncertain. Germline lookup yields CDR1 MNHEY and CDR2 SMNVEV (reference sequence). This CDR3 has 14 amino acids. V was shortened by 3 bases and J by 2 bases, with 11 bases between the two germline ends. The CDR3 protein is CASSLYGPAYEQYF. In nucleotides, the CDR3 is TGTGCCAGCAGTTTGTACGGACCTGCCTACGAGCAGTACTTC.

This clonotype has just a few counts. The chain couples TRBV5-1 to TRBJ1-6; TRBD1 might be the D (5 bases). Per germline, CDR1 SGHRS and CDR2 YFSETQ. This CDR3 has 15 amino acids. Trimming took 0 bases from V and 8 from J, leaving 12 bases between them. The CDR3 coding sequence is TGCGCCAGCAGCTTGGACAGTCGCAGGGATTCACCCCTCCACTTT. Residues: CASSLDSRRDSPLHF.

The chain employs TRBV24-1 and TRBJ2-2, with D unclear. Germline V gene data show CDR1 as KGHDR and CDR2 as SFDVKD. The CDR3 has 15 amino acids. V lost 1 base, J lost 6 bases, and 11 bases lay in between. The CDR3 loop reads CATSDLGEVAGELFF. DNA for the CDR3: TGTGCCACCAGTGATTTAGGCGAAGTCGCCGGGGAGCTGTTTTTT.

The chain employs TRBV9 and TRBJ2-3; the match to TRBD2 covers 8 bases. J lost 0 bases, V lost 4 bases, and 4 bases had no gene match. The CDR3 spans 15 residues. The germline gives CDR1 SGDLS, CDR2 YYNGEE. CDR3 in DNA: TGTGCCAGCAGCCGTAGCGGGGCAAGCACAGATACGCAGTATTTT. Its protein is CASSRSGASTDTQYF. Complete variable domain (other parts from reference TRBV9 and TRBJ2-3): DSGVTQTPKHLITATGQRVTLRCSPRSGDLSVYWYQQSLDQGLQFLIQYYNGEERAKGNILERFSAQQFPDLHSELNLSSLELGDSALYFCASSRSGASTDTQYFGPGTRLTVL.

For the CDR3, the DNA is TGTGCCAGCAGCTCCCGGACAGGGGTGCGTCAGCCCCAGCATTTT. It translates to CASSSRTGVRQPQHF. V usage is TRBV28 and J usage is TRBJ1-5; TRBD1 aligns across 9 bases. Germline values: CDR1 MDHEN, CDR2 SYDVKM. V dropped 6 bases and J dropped 6; count of bases not matched to a gene: 9. There are 15 residues in the CDR3.

Concerning this clonotype itself: A read error is possible here, since a much larger clone lies one base away. The CDR3 loop is CANRRAFLHYEQYF. The CDR3 region has the DNA TGTGCCAACAGAAGGGCGTTTCTCCACTACGAGCAGTACTTC. This rearrangement joins TRBV2 to TRBJ2-7; D gene ambiguous. The CDR3 spans 14 residues. The germline CDR1 and CDR2 sequences are SNHLY and FYNNEI. The V end was cut by 10 bases, the J end by 3 bases, with 19 bases between.

A remark on this clonotype: A much more abundant neighbour one base away suggests this may be a read error. The V gene is TRBV13, the J gene TRBJ2-7; 8 positions match TRBD2. The CDR3 contains 14 residues. The germline CDR1 and CDR2 sequences are PRHDT and FYEKMQ (reference sequence). Trimming removed 7 bases from V and 2 bases from J; junction bases left unmatched: 7. The CDR3 nucleotides are TGTGCCAGCACCCTTAGCGGGACCCCCTACGAGCAGTACTTC. This gives the protein CASTLSGTPYEQYF.

This clonotype has at least ten counts. The J gene is TRBJ2-1, the V gene TRBV20-1; 10 nucleotides agree with TRBD2. This CDR3 is built from 16 residues. Germline V gene sequence: CDR1 DFQATT, CDR2 SNEGSKA (reference sequence). V lost 3 bases to trimming and J lost 10 bases; unmatched junction nucleotides: 15. The DNA for the CDR3 is TGCAGTGCTAGTAATAACCGACTAGCGGGTAGACCCGAGCAGTTCTTC. Protein product: CSASNNRLAGRPEQFF.

Many counts were recorded for this clonotype. The chain carries TRBV7-2 and TRBJ2-7; 10 positions match TRBD2. The germline V gene has CDR1 SGHTA and CDR2 FQGNSA. The CDR3 covers 15 residues. With 1 base clipped from V and 4 bases from J, the junction kept 4 bases outside the gene matches. CDR3 sequence reads: CASSLVASGSYEQYF. The DNA for the CDR3 is TGTGCCAGCAGCTTAGTGGCTAGCGGGAGTTACGAGCAGTACTTC.

This clonotype was found many times. CDR3 coding DNA: TGTGCCAGCAGTATCGGGCCGTTCCAGCCCCAGCATTTT. Its protein product is CASSIGPFQPQHF. This rearrangement joins TRBV28 to TRBJ1-5, with D unresolved. CDR3 size: 13 residues. Germline values: CDR1 MDHEN, CDR2 SYDVKM. Trimming shortened V by 5 bases and J by 7 bases, and 12 bases separated the two germline ends.

This clonotype appeared many times. V gene TRBV3-1 combines with J gene TRBJ1-1; D remains ambiguous. Germline values: CDR1 LGHDT, CDR2 YNNKEL (reference sequence). This CDR3 spans 13 amino acids. Between the trimmed V and J ends, which lost 4 bases and 5 bases, there was a span of 11 bases. The CDR3 protein is CASSRSPWTEAFF. The CDR3 DNA reads TGTGCCAGCAGCCGGAGCCCCTGGACTGAAGCTTTCTTT. The complete variable domain, with remaining parts taken from reference TRBV3-1 and TRBJ1-1, reads DTAVSQTPKYLVTQMGNDKSIKCEQNLGHDTMYWYKQDSKKFLKIMFSYNNKELIINETVPNRFSPKSPDKAHLNLHINSLELGDSAVYFCASSRSPWTEAFFGQGTRLTVV.

This chain joins TRBV28 and TRBJ1-2; 8 nucleotides agree with TRBD1. This CDR3 is 13 amino acids long. J gave up 5 bases and V 6 bases, and 5 bases lay outside the gene matches. The germline CDR1 and CDR2 sequences are MDHEN and SYDVKM. The CDR3 bases are TGTGCCAGCAGAGCACAGGGGGAGTATGGCTACACCTTC. The encoded protein is CASRAQGEYGYTF.

This clonotype was seen more than once but under ten times. The chain combines TRBV5-1 with TRBJ1-4; 9 bases are a match to TRBD1. The trim removed 0 bases at V and 5 bases at J, leaving 8 bases unmatched. Germline assignment: CDR1 SGHRS and CDR2 YFSETQ. CDR3 length equals 17 residues. The CDR3 nucleotides read TGCGCCAGCAGCTTGGGGGTACCCGGACAGGGGAATGAAAAACTGTTTTTT. Translating gives CASSLGVPGQGNEKLFF.

This clonotype was detected ten times or more. The chain carries TRBV18 and TRBJ2-5; perhaps TRBD1 as D (7 bases). The CDR3 is 14 residues long. From germline, CDR1 is KGHSH and CDR2 LQKENI. Trimming removed 1 base at V and 5 bases at J, with 11 bases between. CDR3 DNA sequence: TGTGCCAGCTCACCACTGGAGGGGGCGGAGACCCAGTACTTC. Translation: CASSPLEGAETQYF. Together with reference TRBV18 and TRBJ2-5, the CDR3 gives the full variable domain: NAGVMQNPRHLVRRRGQEARLRCSPMKGHSHVYWYRQLPEEGLKFMVYLQKENIIDESGMPKERFSAEFPKEGPSILRIQQVVRGDSAAYFCASSPLEGAETQYFGPGTRLLVL.

Turning to this clonotype: At one of its ends the junction is not consistent with the germline gene, which may arise from a read error. The V and J genes are TRBV29-1 and TRBJ1-2; no clear D. CDR3 length: 13 amino acids. Germline assignment: CDR1 SQVTM and CDR2 ANQGSEA. The DNA for the CDR3 is TGCGGCGTTGTGGCAACAGAGCACTATGGCTACACCTTC. As protein: CGVVATEHYGYTF.

This chain links TRBV9 with TRBJ1-4; D is possibly TRBD1 (5 bases). V dropped 4 bases and J dropped 7 bases, with 23 bases sitting between them. CDR1 is SGDLS and CDR2 is YYNGEE in the germline V gene. CDR3 size: 17 residues. This CDR3 is CASSRGDPGFTGEKLFF. The CDR3 DNA reads TGTGCCAGCAGCCGAGGGGACCCGGGATTCACAGGTGAAAAACTGTTTTTT.

This clonotype has ten or more counts. The chain couples TRBV2 to TRBJ2-1, with TRBD1 matching over 8 bases. CDR1 and CDR2 from the germline V gene are SNHLY and FYNNEI. The CDR3 contains 16 residues. Germline trimming cut 2 bases from V and 2 bases from J; bases unmatched to any gene: 5. The CDR3 sequence is CASSERTGWAYNEQFF. CDR3 nucleotide sequence: TGTGCCAGCAGTGAAAGGACAGGGTGGGCCTACAATGAGCAGTTCTTC.

In the case of this clonotype: This is likely an artifact of a read error, given a far larger clone one base away. The rearrangement joins TRBV2 to TRBJ2-1; D is undetermined. V was cut by 6 bases and J by 10 bases, with 16 bases left in between. The CDR3 covers 13 residues. CDR1 and CDR2 from the germline V gene are SNHLY and FYNNEI. This CDR3 is CASSSERSYEQFF. In DNA form, the CDR3 reads TGTGCCAGCAGCTCAGAGAGGAGCTACGAGCAGTTCTTC.

This clonotype has only one observation. A much more abundant neighbour one base away suggests this may be a read error. This chain joins TRBV27 and TRBJ1-1; 8 nucleotides agree with TRBD1. The germline V gene has CDR1 MNHEY and CDR2 SMNVEV (reference sequence). The CDR3 length is 19 residues. CDR3 in DNA: TGTGCCAGCGGTTTATTAGCGGGGTTACAGGGGGTTGTGGACACTGAAGCTTTCTTT. It is translated as CASGLLAGLQGVVDTEAFF.

The chain joins TRBV20-1 to TRBJ1-5; weak D call: TRBD1 (5 bases). Germline loops: CDR1 DFQATT, CDR2 SNEGSKA (reference sequence). The CDR3 extends over 13 amino acids. The V end was cut by 5 bases, the J end by 4 bases, with 12 bases between. This CDR3 is CSAGDRGNQPQHF. For the CDR3, the DNA is TGCAGTGCTGGGGATAGGGGTAATCAGCCCCAGCATTTT.

This rearrangement joins TRBV5-1 to TRBJ1-2, with a tentative D call TRBD1 (5 bases). Per germline, CDR1 SGHRS and CDR2 YFSETQ. V was cut by 3 bases and J by 6 bases, with 18 bases left in between. The CDR3 is 15 residues long. For the CDR3, the DNA is TGCGCCAGCAGCTCTCTTGGGGGGAGCTACGATGGCTACACCTTC. Residues: CASSSLGGSYDGYTF.

This clonotype occurred many times. The genes are TRBV11-2 and TRBJ2-5; D unresolved. Trimming left V 7 bases short and J 1 base short, with 10 bases between. The CDR3 consists of 13 residues. The germline CDR1 and CDR2 sequences are SGHAT and FQNNGV. The CDR3 DNA reads TGTGCCAGCAAGCCGAACAGCCAAGAGACCCAGTACTTC. Translation: CASKPNSQETQYF.

This clonotype was seen many times. J is TRBJ2-3 and V is TRBV20-1; the D is unclear. Germline V gene lookup returns CDR1 DFQATT and CDR2 SNEGSKA (reference sequence). The length of the CDR3 is 16 residues. V was clipped by 6 bases and J by 5 bases, with 24 bases between them. This CDR3 is CSATFRRPQLRDTQYF. The DNA for the CDR3 is TGCAGTGCAACGTTTAGACGCCCTCAGCTTAGAGATACGCAGTATTTT.

On this clonotype: As the CDR3 is not closed by the conserved phenylalanine or tryptophan, this likely results from a read error. The chain links TRBV7-2 to TRBJ1-3; 7 positions agree with TRBD1. CDR3 length equals 15 residues. V shed 5 bases and J 4 bases; nucleotides not matched to a gene: 8. From germline, CDR1 is SGHTA and CDR2 FQGNSA. The CDR3 spells CASSQTGSGGNTIYC. The DNA of the CDR3 is TGTGCCAGCAGCCAGACAGGGAGTGGAGGAAACACCATATATTGT.

This clonotype was seen ten or more times. The V call is TRBV28, the J call TRBJ2-7; D possibly corresponds to TRBD2 (5 bases). V was cut by 6 bases and J by 3 bases, with 12 bases left in between. CDR1 is MDHEN, CDR2 SYDVKM, per germline. The CDR3 sequence is 13 residues long. This CDR3 reads CASSLEGVYEQYF. In nucleotides, the CDR3 is TGTGCCAGCAGCTTAGAGGGAGTCTACGAGCAGTACTTC. Filled out from reference TRBV28 and TRBJ2-7, the complete variable domain reads DVKVTQSSRYLVKRTGEKVFLECVQDMDHENMFWYRQDPGLGLRLIYFSYDVKMKEKGDIPEGYSVSREKKERFSLILESASTNQTSMYLCASSLEGVYEQYFGPGTRLTVT.

At least ten counts were recorded for this clonotype. This chain connects TRBV20-1 to TRBJ2-1, with TRBD2 identical over 13 bases. Germline-derived CDR1 and CDR2 are DFQATT and SNEGSKA (reference sequence). J lost 8 bases, V lost 3 bases, and 4 bases had no gene match. The length of the CDR3 is 14 residues. The CDR3 DNA reads TGCAGTGCTAGGGGGACTAGCGGGACTGATGAGCAGTTCTTC. Amino acid sequence: CSARGTSGTDEQFF.

This rearrangement joins TRBV4-1 to TRBJ2-7, with 7 bases lining up with TRBD2. V shed 4 bases and J 0 bases; nucleotides not matched to a gene: 12. The germline gives CDR1 MGHRA, CDR2 YSYEKL. This CDR3 is 17 amino acids long. The CDR3 DNA is TGCGCCAGCAGCCGAGCGGATAGCGGGCAGAGCTCCTACGAGCAGTACTTC. Its protein is CASSRADSGQSSYEQYF.

This clonotype was counted at least ten times. V and J are TRBV28 and TRBJ1-1; D might be TRBD1 (5 bases). CDR1 MDHEN and CDR2 SYDVKM come from the germline V gene. Trimming cost V 10 bases and J 10 bases, with 28 bases left between them. This CDR3 is 15 amino acids long. The CDR3: CATLSLAPGKDAAFF. CDR3 bases: TGTGCCACCCTTTCGCTGGCGCCAGGGAAGGATGCAGCTTTCTTT.